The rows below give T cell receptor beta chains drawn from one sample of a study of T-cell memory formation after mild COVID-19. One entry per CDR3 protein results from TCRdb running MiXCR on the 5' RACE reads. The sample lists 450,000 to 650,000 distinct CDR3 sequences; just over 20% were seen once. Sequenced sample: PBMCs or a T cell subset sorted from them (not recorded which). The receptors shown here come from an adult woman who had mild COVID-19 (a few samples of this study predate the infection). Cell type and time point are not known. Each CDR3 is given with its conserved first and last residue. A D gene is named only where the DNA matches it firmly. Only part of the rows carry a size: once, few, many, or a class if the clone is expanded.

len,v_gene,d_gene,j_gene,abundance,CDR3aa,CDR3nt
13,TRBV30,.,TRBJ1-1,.,CAWEVDNGTEAFF,TGTGCCTGGGAAGTGGACAACGGCACTGAAGCTTTCTTT
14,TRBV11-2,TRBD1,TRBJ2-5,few,CASSTDRGRETQYF,TGTGCCAGCAGCACTGACAGGGGCAGAGAGACCCAGTACTTC
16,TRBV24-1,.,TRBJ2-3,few,CATSDLGSRNTDTQYF,TGTGCCACCAGTGATTTAGGGTCTAGGAACACAGATACGCAGTATTTT
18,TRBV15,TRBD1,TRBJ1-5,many,CATAPGQGRLVNNQPQHF,TGTGCCACCGCTCCGGGACAGGGAAGGCTGGTAAACAATCAGCCCCAGCATTTT
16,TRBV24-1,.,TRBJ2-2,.,CATSATVDPNTGELFF,TGTGCCACCAGTGCCACGGTCGACCCGAACACCGGGGAGCTGTTTTTT
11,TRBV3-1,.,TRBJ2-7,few,CASSHPGEQYF,TGTGCCAGCAGCCACCCCGGTGAGCAGTACTTC
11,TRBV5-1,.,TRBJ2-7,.,CASKEVAEQYF,TGCGCCAGCAAGGAAGTCGCTGAGCAGTACTTC
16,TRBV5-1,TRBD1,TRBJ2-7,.,CASSPGFDRASYEQYF,TGCGCCAGCAGCCCTGGGTTCGACAGGGCTTCCTACGAGCAGTACTTC
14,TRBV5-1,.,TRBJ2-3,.,CASGSGARLDTQYF,TGCGCCAGCGGCTCGGGCGCCCGGCTGGATACGCAGTATTTT
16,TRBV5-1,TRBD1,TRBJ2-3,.,CASSLRTGGLADTQYF,TGCGCCAGCAGCTTGAGGACAGGGGGTCTAGCAGATACGCAGTATTTT
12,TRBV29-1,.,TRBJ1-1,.,CSVEDRWTQAFF,TGCAGCGTTGAAGATCGGTGGACCCAAGCTTTCTTT
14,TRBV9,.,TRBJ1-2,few,CASAVGGGNYGYTF,TGTGCCAGCGCCGTCGGGGGAGGAAACTATGGCTACACCTTC
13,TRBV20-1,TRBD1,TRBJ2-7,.,CSARTGWGYEQYF,TGCAGTGCGCGGACAGGGTGGGGATACGAGCAGTACTTC
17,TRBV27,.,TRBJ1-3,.,CASSPYRAGLSGNTIYF,TGTGCCAGCAGTCCATACAGGGCCGGGCTCTCTGGAAACACCATATATTTT
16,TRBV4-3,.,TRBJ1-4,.,CASSLGFGQQKGKLFF,TGCGCCAGCAGCCTTGGGTTCGGACAGCAAAAGGGAAAACTGTTTTTT
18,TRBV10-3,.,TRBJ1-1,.,CAISARGLQGLGNTEAFF,TGTGCCATCAGTGCAAGGGGGTTACAGGGCCTCGGGAACACTGAAGCTTTCTTT
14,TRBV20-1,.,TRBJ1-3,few,CSARDTGSGNTIYF,TGCAGTGCTAGGGATACAGGCTCTGGAAACACCATATATTTT
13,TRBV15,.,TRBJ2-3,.,CATGQNLKDTQYF,TGTGCCACCGGTCAGAACTTAAAAGATACGCAGTATTTT
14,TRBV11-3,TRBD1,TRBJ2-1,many,CASGPGQEYNEQFF,TGTGCCAGTGGTCCGGGACAGGAATACAATGAGCAGTTCTTC
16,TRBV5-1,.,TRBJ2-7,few,CASNRLGGSSSYEQYF,TGCGCCTCTAACCGACTCGGAGGGTCCAGCTCCTACGAGCAGTACTTC
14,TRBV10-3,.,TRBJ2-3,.,CAISGQGGADTQYF,TGTGCCATCAGTGGCCAGGGTGGAGCAGATACGCAGTATTTT
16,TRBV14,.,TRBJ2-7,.,CASSQEGVTRVYEQYF,TGTGCCAGCAGCCAAGAGGGGGTCACTCGGGTTTACGAGCAGTACTTC
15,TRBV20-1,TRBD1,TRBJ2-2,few,CSASDSDRGTGELFF,TGCAGTGCTAGTGACTCGGACAGGGGCACCGGGGAGCTGTTTTTT